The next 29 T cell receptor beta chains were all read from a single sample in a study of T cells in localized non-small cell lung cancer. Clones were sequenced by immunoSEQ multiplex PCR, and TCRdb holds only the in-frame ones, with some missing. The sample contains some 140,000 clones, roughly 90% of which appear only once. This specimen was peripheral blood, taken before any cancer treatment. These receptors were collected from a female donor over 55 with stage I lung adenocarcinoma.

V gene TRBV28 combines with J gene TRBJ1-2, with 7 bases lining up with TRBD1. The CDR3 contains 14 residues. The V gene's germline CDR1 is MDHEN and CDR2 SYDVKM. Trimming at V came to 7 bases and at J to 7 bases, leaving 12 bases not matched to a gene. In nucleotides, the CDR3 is TGTGCCAGCATCCAACTCAAAGGGGGCGGTGGCTACACCTTC. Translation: CASIQLKGGGGYTF.

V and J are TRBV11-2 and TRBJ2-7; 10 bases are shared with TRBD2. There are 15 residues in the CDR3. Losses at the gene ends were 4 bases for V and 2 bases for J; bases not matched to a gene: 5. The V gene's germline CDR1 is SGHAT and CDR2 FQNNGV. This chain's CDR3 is CASSSRTSGTYEQYF. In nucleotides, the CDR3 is TGTGCCAGCAGCTCCCGGACTAGCGGCACCTACGAGCAGTACTTC.

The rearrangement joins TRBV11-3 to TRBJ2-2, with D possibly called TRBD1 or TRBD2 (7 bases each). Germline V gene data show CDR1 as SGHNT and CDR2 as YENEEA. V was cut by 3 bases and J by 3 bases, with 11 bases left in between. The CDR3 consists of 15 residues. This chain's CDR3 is CASSFRGRDTGELFF. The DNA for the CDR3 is TGTGCCAGCAGCTTCAGGGGGAGGGACACCGGGGAGCTGTTTTTT.

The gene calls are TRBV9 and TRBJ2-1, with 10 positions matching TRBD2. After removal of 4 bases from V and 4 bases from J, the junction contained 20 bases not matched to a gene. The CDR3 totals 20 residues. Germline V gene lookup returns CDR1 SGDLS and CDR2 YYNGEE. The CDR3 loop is CASSPIRLAGVGGGYNEQFF. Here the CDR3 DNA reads TGTGCCAGCAGCCCTATCAGGCTAGCGGGAGTAGGGGGAGGGTACAATGAGCAGTTCTTC.

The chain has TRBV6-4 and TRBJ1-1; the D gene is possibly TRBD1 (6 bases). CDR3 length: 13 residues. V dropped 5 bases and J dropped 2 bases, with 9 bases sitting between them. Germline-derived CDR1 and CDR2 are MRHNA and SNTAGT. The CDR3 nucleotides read TGTGCCAGCAGTAGACAGGAAAACACTGAAGCTTTCTTT. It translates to CASSRQENTEAFF.

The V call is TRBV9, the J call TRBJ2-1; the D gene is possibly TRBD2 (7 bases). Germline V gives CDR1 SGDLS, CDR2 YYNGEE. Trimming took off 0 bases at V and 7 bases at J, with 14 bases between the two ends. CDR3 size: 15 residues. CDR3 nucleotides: TGTGCCAGCAGCGTAGGGCGGGGAGGGGGTAATGAGCAGTTCTTC. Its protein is CASSVGRGGGNEQFF. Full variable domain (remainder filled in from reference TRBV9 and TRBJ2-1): DSGVTQTPKHLITATGQRVTLRCSPRSGDLSVYWYQQSLDQGLQFLIQYYNGEERAKGNILERFSAQQFPDLHSELNLSSLELGDSALYFCASSVGRGGGNEQFFGPGTRLTVL.

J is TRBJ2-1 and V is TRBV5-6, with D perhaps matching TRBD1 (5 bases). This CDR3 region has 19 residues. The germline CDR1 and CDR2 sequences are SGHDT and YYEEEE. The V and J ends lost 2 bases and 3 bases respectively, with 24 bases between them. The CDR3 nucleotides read TGTGCCAGCAGCTTTGCAGGGCAAGCGCCCACATCCATCTACAATGAGCAGTTCTTC. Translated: CASSFAGQAPTSIYNEQFF.

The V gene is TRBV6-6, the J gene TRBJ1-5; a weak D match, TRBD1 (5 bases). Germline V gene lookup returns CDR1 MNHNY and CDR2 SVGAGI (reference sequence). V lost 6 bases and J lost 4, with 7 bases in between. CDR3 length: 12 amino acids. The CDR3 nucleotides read TGTGCCAGCAGGGGGGGGAATCAGCCCCAGCATTTT. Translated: CASRGGNQPQHF.

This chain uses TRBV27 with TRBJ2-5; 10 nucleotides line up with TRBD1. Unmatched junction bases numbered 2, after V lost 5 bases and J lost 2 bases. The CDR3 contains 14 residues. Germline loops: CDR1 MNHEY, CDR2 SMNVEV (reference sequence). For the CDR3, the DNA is TGTGCCAGCAGTAGGACAGGGGGTCAAGAGACCCAGTACTTC. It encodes CASSRTGGQETQYF.

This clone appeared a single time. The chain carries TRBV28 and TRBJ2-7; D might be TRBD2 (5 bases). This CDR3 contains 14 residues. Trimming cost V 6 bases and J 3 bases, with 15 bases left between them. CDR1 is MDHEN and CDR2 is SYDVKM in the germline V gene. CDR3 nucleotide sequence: TGTGCCAGCAGCAGAACCGACCGGGACTACGAGCAGTACTTC. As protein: CASSRTDRDYEQYF.

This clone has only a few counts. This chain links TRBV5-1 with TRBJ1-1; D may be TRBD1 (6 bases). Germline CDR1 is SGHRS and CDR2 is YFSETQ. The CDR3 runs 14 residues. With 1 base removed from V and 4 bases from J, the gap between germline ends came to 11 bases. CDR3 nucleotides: TGCGCCAGCAGCTTGAACATGGACAGCACTGAAGCTTTCTTT. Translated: CASSLNMDSTEAFF. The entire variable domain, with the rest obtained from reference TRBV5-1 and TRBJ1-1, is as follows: KAGVTQTPRYLIKTRGQQVTLSCSPISGHRSVSWYQQTPGQGLQFLFEYFSETQRNKGNFPGRFSGRQFSNSRSEMNVSTLELGDSALYLCASSLNMDSTEAFFGQGTRLTVV.

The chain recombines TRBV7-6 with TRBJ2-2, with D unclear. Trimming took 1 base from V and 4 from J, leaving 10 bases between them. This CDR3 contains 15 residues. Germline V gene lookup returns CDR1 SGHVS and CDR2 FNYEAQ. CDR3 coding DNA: TGTGCCAGCAGCTTAGAATTCACTGGCACCGGGGAGCTGTTTTTT. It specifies CASSLEFTGTGELFF. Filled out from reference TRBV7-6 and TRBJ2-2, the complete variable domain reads GAGVSQSPRYKVTKRGQDVALRCDPISGHVSLYWYRQALGQGPEFLTYFNYEAQQDKSGLPNDRFSAERPEGSISTLTIQRTEQRDSAMYRCASSLEFTGTGELFFGEGSRLTVL.

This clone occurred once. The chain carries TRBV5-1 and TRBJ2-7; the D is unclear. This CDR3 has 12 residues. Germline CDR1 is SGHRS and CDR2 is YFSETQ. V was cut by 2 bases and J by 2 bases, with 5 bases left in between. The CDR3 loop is CASSFSTYEQYF. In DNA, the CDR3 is TGCGCCAGCAGCTTTTCAACCTACGAGCAGTACTTC.

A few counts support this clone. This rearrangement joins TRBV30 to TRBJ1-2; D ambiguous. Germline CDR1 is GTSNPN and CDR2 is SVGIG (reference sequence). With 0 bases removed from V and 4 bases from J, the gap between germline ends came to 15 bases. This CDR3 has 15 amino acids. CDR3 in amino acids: CAWSVPRAALYGYTF. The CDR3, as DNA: TGTGCCTGGAGTGTACCCCGGGCAGCTCTCTATGGCTACACCTTC.

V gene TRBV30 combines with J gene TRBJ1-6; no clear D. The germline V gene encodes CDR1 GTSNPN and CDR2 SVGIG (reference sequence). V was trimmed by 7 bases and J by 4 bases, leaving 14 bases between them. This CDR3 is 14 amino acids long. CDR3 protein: CASYRSGYNSPLHF. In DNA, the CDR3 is TGTGCCTCCTATCGATCGGGGTATAATTCACCCCTCCACTTT. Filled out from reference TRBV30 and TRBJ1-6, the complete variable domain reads SQTIHQWPATLVQPVGSPLSLECTVEGTSNPNLYWYRQAAGRGLQLLFYSVGIGQISSEVPQNLSASRPQDRQFILSSKKLLLSDSGFYLCASYRSGYNSPLHFGNGTRLTVT.

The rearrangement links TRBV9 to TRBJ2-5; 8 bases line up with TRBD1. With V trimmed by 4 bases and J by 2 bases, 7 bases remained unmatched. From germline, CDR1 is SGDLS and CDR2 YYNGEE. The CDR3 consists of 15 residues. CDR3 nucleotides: TGTGCCAGCAGCACTCAGGGGGCGGGACAAGAGACCCAGTACTTC. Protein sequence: CASSTQGAGQETQYF.

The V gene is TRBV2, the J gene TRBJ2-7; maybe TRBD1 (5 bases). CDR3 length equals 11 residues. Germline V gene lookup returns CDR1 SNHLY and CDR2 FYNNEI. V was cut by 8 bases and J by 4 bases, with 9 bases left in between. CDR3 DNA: TGTGCCAGCGGCAGGGAATACGAGCAGTACTTC. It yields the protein CASGREYEQYF.

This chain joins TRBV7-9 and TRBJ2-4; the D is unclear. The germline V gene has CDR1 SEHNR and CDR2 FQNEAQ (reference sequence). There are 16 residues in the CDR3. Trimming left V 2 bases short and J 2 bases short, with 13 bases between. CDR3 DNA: TGTGCCAGCAGCTTAAGAACAAGGGAAACCAAAAACATTCAGTACTTC. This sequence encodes CASSLRTRETKNIQYF.

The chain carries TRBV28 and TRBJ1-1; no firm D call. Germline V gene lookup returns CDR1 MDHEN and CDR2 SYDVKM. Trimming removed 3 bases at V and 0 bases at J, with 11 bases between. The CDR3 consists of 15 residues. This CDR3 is CASSLVATMNTEAFF. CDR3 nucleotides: TGTGCCAGCAGTTTGGTCGCTACCATGAACACTGAAGCTTTCTTT.

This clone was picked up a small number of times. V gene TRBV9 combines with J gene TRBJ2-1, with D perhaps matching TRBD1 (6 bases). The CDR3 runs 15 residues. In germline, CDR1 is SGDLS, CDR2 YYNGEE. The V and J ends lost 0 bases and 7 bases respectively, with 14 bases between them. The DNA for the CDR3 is TGTGCCAGCAGCGTAGCTGGCGAAGGGGGAAATGAGCAGTTCTTC. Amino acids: CASSVAGEGGNEQFF.

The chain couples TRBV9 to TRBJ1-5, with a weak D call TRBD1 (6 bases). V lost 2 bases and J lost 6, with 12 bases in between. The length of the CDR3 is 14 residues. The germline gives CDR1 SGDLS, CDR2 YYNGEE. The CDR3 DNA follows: TGTGCCAGCAGCGTCGGGGGGGCTGGTCAGCCCCAGCATTTT. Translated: CASSVGGAGQPQHF.

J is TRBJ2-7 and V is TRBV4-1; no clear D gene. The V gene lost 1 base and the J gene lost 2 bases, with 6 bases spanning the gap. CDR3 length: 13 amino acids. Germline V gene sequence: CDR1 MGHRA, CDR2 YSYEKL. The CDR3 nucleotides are TGCGCCAGCAGCCAAGGTTTGCCCTACGAGCAGTACTTC. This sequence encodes CASSQGLPYEQYF.

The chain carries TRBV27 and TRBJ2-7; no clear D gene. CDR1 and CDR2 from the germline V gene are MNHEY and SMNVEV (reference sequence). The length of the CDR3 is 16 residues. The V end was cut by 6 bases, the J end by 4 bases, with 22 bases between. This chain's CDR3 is CASSPPAGVRSYEQYF. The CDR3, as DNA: TGTGCCAGCAGCCCCCCGGCTGGGGTTCGGTCGTACGAGCAGTACTTC.

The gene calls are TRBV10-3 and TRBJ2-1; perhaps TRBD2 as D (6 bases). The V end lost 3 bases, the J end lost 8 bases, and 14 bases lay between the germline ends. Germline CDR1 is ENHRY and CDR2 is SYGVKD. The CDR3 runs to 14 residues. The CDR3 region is CAISDNPGTHEQFF. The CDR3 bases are TGTGCCATCAGTGACAACCCAGGGACTCATGAGCAGTTCTTC.

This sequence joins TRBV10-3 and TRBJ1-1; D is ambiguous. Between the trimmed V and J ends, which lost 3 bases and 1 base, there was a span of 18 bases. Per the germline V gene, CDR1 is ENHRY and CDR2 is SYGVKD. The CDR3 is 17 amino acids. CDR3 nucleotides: TGTGCCATCAGTGAAGTCGGGAATAGGGATGGGAACACTGAAGCTTTCTTT. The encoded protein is CAISEVGNRDGNTEAFF.

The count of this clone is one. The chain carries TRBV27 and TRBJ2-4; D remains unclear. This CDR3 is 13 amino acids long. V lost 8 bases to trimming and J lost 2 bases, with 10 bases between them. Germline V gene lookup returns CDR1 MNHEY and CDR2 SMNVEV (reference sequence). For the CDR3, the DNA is TGTGCCAGCCGCGGATTAACCAAAAACATTCAGTACTTC. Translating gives CASRGLTKNIQYF.

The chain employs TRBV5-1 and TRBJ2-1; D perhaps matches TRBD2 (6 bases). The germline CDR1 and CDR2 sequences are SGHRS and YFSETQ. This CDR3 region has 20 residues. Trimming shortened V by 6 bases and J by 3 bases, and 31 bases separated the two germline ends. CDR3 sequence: CASTVRQRMRAGPIYNEQFF. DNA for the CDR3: TGCGCCAGCACCGTGCGACAACGAATGAGAGCGGGCCCGATCTACAATGAGCAGTTCTTC.

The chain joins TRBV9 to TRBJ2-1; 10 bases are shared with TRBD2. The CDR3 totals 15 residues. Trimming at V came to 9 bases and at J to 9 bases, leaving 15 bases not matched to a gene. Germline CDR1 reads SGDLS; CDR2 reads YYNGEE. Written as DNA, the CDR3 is TGTGCCACCGGAGTGGGGGCTAGCGGGAGTGGTGAGCAGTTCTTC. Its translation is CATGVGASGSGEQFF.

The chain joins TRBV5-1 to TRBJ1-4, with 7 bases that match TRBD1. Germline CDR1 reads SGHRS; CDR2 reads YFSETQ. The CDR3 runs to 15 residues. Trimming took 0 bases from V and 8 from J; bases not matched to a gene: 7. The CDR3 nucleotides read TGCGCCAGCAGCTTGGCCTTTACAGGGGTCGAAAAACTGTTTTTT. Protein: CASSLAFTGVEKLFF. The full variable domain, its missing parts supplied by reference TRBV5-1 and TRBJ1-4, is KAGVTQTPRYLIKTRGQQVTLSCSPISGHRSVSWYQQTPGQGLQFLFEYFSETQRNKGNFPGRFSGRQFSNSRSEMNVSTLELGDSALYLCASSLAFTGVEKLFFGSGTQLSVL.